A selection of T cell receptor beta chains follows, all from one sample in a study of blood T cells in healthy people across ages. In TCRdb, the 5' RACE reads were re-called with MiXCR into one record per CDR3 protein. The sample holds about 800,000 distinct CDR3 sequences, 25% seen once. This sample also belongs to another study, concerning T cells of mothers and their children.

Input material: blood. The receptors were sampled from a boy aged 5-17 years in good health. The CDR3 runs from the conserved cysteine through the conserved F or W.

J,V,CDR3
TRBJ1-1,TRBV6-5,CASRGKNTEAFF
TRBJ2-7,TRBV5-6,CASSPGAGKYYEQYF
TRBJ1-1,TRBV11-2,CASSLGVMGITEAFF
TRBJ2-5,TRBV4-3,CASSQGQGAKGETQYF
TRBJ2-5,TRBV7-3,CASSLMGGPQETQYF
TRBJ1-6,TRBV2,CASRSENNSPLHF
TRBJ2-4,TRBV19,CASSIEGTRKNIQYF
TRBJ1-2,TRBV27,CASSFGPDGAATDGYTF
TRBJ2-3,TRBV2,CASSPLAGLSDTQYF
TRBJ2-5,TRBV5-6,CASSRTLAGEKTQYF
TRBJ2-5,TRBV5-1,CASIQDGRETQYF
TRBJ2-6,TRBV7-3,CASSQSPVSRELLSGANVLTF
TRBJ1-5,TRBV20-1,CSARDSVPGDNQPQHF
TRBJ2-5,TRBV4-3,CASSRRPNLQETQYF
TRBJ1-1,TRBV6-5,CASGLIDMNTEAFF
TRBJ2-5,TRBV4-3,CASSTGLAGGPFDETQYF
TRBJ1-4,TRBV4-3,CASSHGTGAGEKLFF
TRBJ2-7,TRBV20-1,CSARGGGPSEQYF
TRBJ2-7,TRBV6-2/TRBV6-3,CASSPTGRGLYEQYF
TRBJ2-3,TRBV20-1,CSASPNTDTQYF
TRBJ1-5,TRBV20-1,CSARSQTVSNQPQHF
TRBJ2-2,TRBV13,CASSLTSRLGVNTGELFF
TRBJ2-2,TRBV20-1,CSASSGGDTGELFF
.,TRBV28,CASSLVQGLDYEQYF
TRBJ2-3,TRBV4-2,CASSQDLWEGTVPDTQYF
TRBJ2-4,TRBV20-1,CSAETGTEKNIQYF
TRBJ2-7,TRBV7-9,CASSSDMGLYEQYF
TRBJ2-4,TRBV7-2,CASSAKAAAQLAKNIQYF
TRBJ2-1,TRBV7-3,CASSFGDSSNEQFF